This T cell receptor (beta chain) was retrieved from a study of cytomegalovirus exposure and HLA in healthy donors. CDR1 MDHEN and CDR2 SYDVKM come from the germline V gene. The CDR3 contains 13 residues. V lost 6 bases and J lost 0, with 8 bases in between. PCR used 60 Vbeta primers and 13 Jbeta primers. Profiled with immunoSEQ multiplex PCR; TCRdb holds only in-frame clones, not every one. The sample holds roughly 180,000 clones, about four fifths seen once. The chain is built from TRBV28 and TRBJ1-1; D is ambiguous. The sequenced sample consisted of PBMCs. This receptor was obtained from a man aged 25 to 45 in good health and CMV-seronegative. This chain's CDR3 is CASSPVMNTEAFF. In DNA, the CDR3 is TGTGCCAGCAGCCCCGTAATGAACACTGAAGCTTTCTTT.